Reported below is one TCR beta chain. The antigen is unknown. The PCR employed 60 Vbeta primers together with 13 Jbeta primers. TCRdb's copy holds only in-frame clones and misses some; the assay was immunoSEQ multiplex PCR. The table shows around 67,000 clones, with approximately 90% occurring only once. The V gene end was trimmed by 4 bases and the J gene end by 5 bases; junction bases not matched to a gene: 11. Germline CDR1 MNHEY, CDR2 SMNVEV (reference sequence). The CDR3 length is 17 residues. The data originate from a study of cytomegalovirus exposure and HLA in healthy donors. Study-wide points: Many donors shared some public TCRs, even though most TCR sequences were rare. Later work associated fewer than 20,000 TCR beta sequences with HLA alleles at 0.05 false discovery rate. A further, later analysis showed that HLA-associated TCR beta chains (compared with equally common others) were more clonally expanded. Judged likely to be a sequencing artifact was a cluster of highly shared sequence variants.

The clonotype originates from a woman aged 25-40 years in good health and CMV-seropositive. The V and J genes are TRBV27 and TRBJ2-2; TRBD2 matches at 9 bases. Source material: PBMCs. The CDR3 loop reads CASSSIPRLAGTGELFF. In nucleotides, the CDR3 is TGTGCCAGCAGTTCTATACCCCGGCTAGCGGGAACCGGGGAGCTGTTTTTT.